What follows are 26 T cell receptor beta chains derived from one specimen sequenced in a study of CD4+ T cells in melanoma (dated 2022 in TCRdb). The method was the immunoSEQ multiplex PCR assay. Entries here come from immuneACCESS through TCRdb and include only in-frame sequences with V and J called. Some clones fail to appear in such tables; in the studies checked, an unresolved V gene covers under half of the shortfall, and the cause of the remainder is unknown. This sample has around 110,000 clones in its table, and roughly 90% of those were observed once. The ten largest clones represent roughly 3.5% of the sample. Sequencing was performed on peripheral blood. Source of these receptors: a human donor with melanoma.

This clone was counted a few times. The V and J genes are TRBV2 and TRBJ1-6; tentatively, D is TRBD1 (5 bases). Trimming removed 3 bases from V and 4 bases from J, with 7 bases in between. CDR3 length: 14 residues. Germline CDR1 SNHLY, CDR2 FYNNEI. CDR3 DNA sequence: TGTGCCAGCAGTGAGACAGAGTATAATTCACCCCTCCACTTT. Translating it yields CASSETEYNSPLHF.

The chain recombines TRBV7-3 with TRBJ1-2; TRBD1 matches at 9 bases. Germline CDR1 SGHTA, CDR2 FQGTGA. This CDR3 is built from 12 residues. V trimming: 5 bases; J trimming: 8 bases; junction bases outside the gene matches: 3. The CDR3 DNA follows: TGTGCCAGCAGCCCCGGACAGGGGGGCTACACCTTC. Encoded protein: CASSPGQGGYTF.

CDR3 in DNA: TGCGCCAGCAGCCTGGAGGGAACTTCTACGGGGGAAAAACTGTTTTTT. Translated: CASSLEGTSTGEKLFF. V and J are TRBV5-1 and TRBJ1-4, with D hard to call. CDR1 is SGHRS and CDR2 is YFSETQ in the germline V gene. Trimming shortened V by 4 bases and J by 8 bases, and 21 bases separated the two germline ends. This CDR3 is built from 16 residues.

The rearrangement uses TRBV27 and TRBJ2-1; perhaps TRBD2 as D (5 bases). Germline-derived CDR1 and CDR2 are MNHEY and SMNVEV (reference sequence). CDR3 size: 16 residues. Trimming removed 5 bases at V and 0 bases at J, with 14 bases between. The CDR3: CASSRPSGSSYNEQFF. CDR3 nucleotides: TGTGCCAGCAGTCGACCCTCTGGGAGCTCCTACAATGAGCAGTTCTTC.

This clone has only one observation. V and J are TRBV28 and TRBJ1-1, with 7 bases fitting TRBD1. The CDR3 sequence is 16 residues long. Germline lookup yields CDR1 MDHEN and CDR2 SYDVKM. V was clipped by 5 bases and J by 0 bases; unmatched bases: 9. The CDR3 DNA reads as TGTGCCAGCAGTCGACCGGGACAGCAAATGAACACTGAAGCTTTCTTT. It is translated as CASSRPGQQMNTEAFF.

The chain uses TRBV20-1 and TRBJ1-6; the D gene is possibly TRBD1 (5 bases). CDR1 DFQATT and CDR2 SNEGSKA come from the germline V gene (reference sequence). This CDR3 region has 11 residues. V was pared by 6 bases and J by 13 bases, with 13 bases between. CDR3 DNA: TGCAGTGCCTGGGACCGGCTTCCCCTCCACTTT. Encoded protein: CSAWDRLPLHF.

The chain carries TRBV7-2 and TRBJ1-6, with D uncertain. This CDR3 has 15 residues. Germline-derived CDR1 and CDR2 are SGHTA and FQGNSA. Trimming removed 1 base from V and 0 bases from J, with 4 bases in between. CDR3 nucleotides: TGTGCCAGCAGCTTAGAGAGCTCCTATAATTCACCCCTCCACTTT. Translating it yields CASSLESSYNSPLHF.

This chain joins TRBV6-6 and TRBJ2-7; D might be TRBD1 (6 bases). V was cut by 6 bases and J by 2 bases, with 11 bases left in between. The germline V gene has CDR1 MNHNY and CDR2 SVGAGI (reference sequence). CDR3 size: 13 residues. The CDR3 coding sequence is TGTGCCAGCAGAGACAGGTTTCCCTACGAGCAGTACTTC. This translates into CASRDRFPYEQYF.

V usage is TRBV28 and J usage is TRBJ1-2; D remains unclear. From germline, CDR1 is MDHEN and CDR2 SYDVKM. The CDR3 has 14 residues. V shed 6 bases and J shed 4 bases, with 15 bases lying between them. CDR3 sequence reads: CASSRGGNFYGYTF. CDR3 sequence (DNA): TGTGCCAGCAGCCGAGGAGGGAACTTCTATGGCTACACCTTC.

The rearrangement uses TRBV2 and TRBJ2-1, with 10 bases that match TRBD2. Germline V CDR1 and CDR2: SNHLY, FYNNEI. The CDR3 is 13 amino acids. After removal of 7 bases from V and 7 bases from J, the junction contained 4 bases not matched to a gene. This CDR3 is CASTLTSGNEQFF. The DNA of the CDR3 is TGTGCCAGCACGCTGACTAGCGGGAATGAGCAGTTCTTC.

This chain joins TRBV23-1 and TRBJ2-3; D gene unclear. TRBV23-1 counts as an open reading frame of uncertain function. V lost 1 base to trimming and J lost 0 bases, with 8 bases between them. CDR3 length: 15 amino acids. DNA for the CDR3: TGCGCCAGCAGTCAATATACGGTGAGCACAGATACGCAGTATTTT. It translates to CASSQYTVSTDTQYF.

The chain combines TRBV7-2 with TRBJ1-1; D not resolved. The germline V and J ends were trimmed by 1 base and 7 bases, with 10 bases remaining between them. Germline CDR1 reads SGHTA; CDR2 reads FQGNSA. CDR3 length equals 13 residues. CDR3 in DNA: TGTGCCAGCAGCTTAGAGGAAGGACTTGAAGCTTTCTTT. This sequence encodes CASSLEEGLEAFF.

V is TRBV28 and J is TRBJ2-3; D may be TRBD2 (5 bases). Trimming stripped 10 bases from V and 1 base from J, with 15 bases between. The CDR3 sequence is 14 residues long. The germline CDR1 and CDR2 sequences are MDHEN and SYDVKM. CDR3 in DNA: TGTGCCACCATGGAGGTAGCTCGCACAGATACGCAGTATTTT. It is translated as CATMEVARTDTQYF.

The rearrangement joins TRBV30 to TRBJ2-5, with 9 bases fitting TRBD2. The CDR3 has 15 amino acids. After removal of 0 bases from V and 3 bases from J, the junction contained 5 bases not matched to a gene. The germline CDR1 and CDR2 sequences are GTSNPN and SVGIG (reference sequence). The CDR3 region is CAWSVRGGEEETQYF. For the CDR3, the DNA is TGTGCCTGGAGTGTACGCGGGGGGGAAGAAGAGACCCAGTACTTC.

The chain joins TRBV27 to TRBJ1-2; D is perhaps TRBD1 (6 bases). The CDR3 totals 14 residues. Trimming stripped 4 bases from V and 4 bases from J, with 13 bases between. Per the germline V gene, CDR1 is MNHEY and CDR2 is SMNVEV (reference sequence). DNA for the CDR3: TGTGCCAGCAGTTCACAGGGACTTTTCTATGGCTACACCTTC. This codes for CASSSQGLFYGYTF.

DNA for the CDR3: TGTGCCAGCAGCTTGTTAGGCTCCTACGAGCAGTACTTC. Amino acids: CASSLLGSYEQYF. The chain uses TRBV5-5 and TRBJ2-7; D remains ambiguous. This CDR3 is 13 amino acids long. The germline V and J ends were trimmed by 1 base and 0 bases, with 5 bases remaining between them. Per germline, CDR1 SGHKS and CDR2 YYEKEE (reference sequence).

V is TRBV4-3 and J is TRBJ2-1; 12 bases line up with TRBD2. The CDR3 has 18 residues. Per the germline V gene, CDR1 is LGHNA and CDR2 is YSLEER. V dropped 1 base and J dropped 0; count of bases not matched to a gene: 4. CDR3 loop: CASSQGLAGVPSYNEQFF. CDR3 nucleotide sequence: TGCGCCAGCAGCCAAGGACTAGCGGGAGTTCCCTCCTACAATGAGCAGTTCTTC.

Only a few counts were recorded for this clone. V is TRBV19 and J is TRBJ1-5; perhaps TRBD1 as D (6 bases). Trimming pared 6 bases from V and 12 bases from J, leaving 15 bases between. Germline V gene data show CDR1 as LNHDA and CDR2 as SQIVND (reference sequence). The CDR3 is 12 residues long. CDR3 sequence: CASSINPGVQHF. DNA of the CDR3: TGTGCCAGTAGCATAAATCCAGGGGTCCAGCATTTT. Together with reference TRBV19 and TRBJ1-5, the CDR3 gives the full variable domain: DGGITQSPKYLFRKEGQNVTLSCEQNLNHDAMYWYRQDPGQGLRLIYYSQIVNDFQKGDIAEGYSVSREKKESFPLTVTSAQKNPTAFYLCASSINPGVQHFGDGTRLSIL.

This sequence joins TRBV19 and TRBJ1-2, with D uncertain. Trimming took 4 bases from V and 1 from J, leaving 13 bases between them. This CDR3 is built from 15 residues. Germline V gene lookup returns CDR1 LNHDA and CDR2 SQIVND (reference sequence). This CDR3 is CASSTQANDNYGYTF. The CDR3 DNA sequence: TGTGCCAGTAGTACCCAGGCGAACGATAACTATGGCTACACCTTC.

The chain uses TRBV29-1 and TRBJ2-7, with 7 positions matching TRBD1. The V segment lost 4 bases and the J segment 5 bases; nucleotides outside the gene matches: 11. CDR3 length: 14 amino acids. Germline V gene sequence: CDR1 SQVTM, CDR2 ANQGSEA. CDR3 region: CSVVGGQGVDEQYF. CDR3 bases: TGCAGCGTTGTTGGAGGTCAGGGGGTCGACGAGCAGTACTTC.

The rearrangement uses TRBV27 and TRBJ2-7, with 10 bases that match TRBD2. Germline V lookup: CDR1 MNHEY, CDR2 SMNVEV (reference sequence). The CDR3 runs to 18 residues. With V trimmed by 2 bases and J by 4 bases, 14 bases remained unmatched. The CDR3 nucleotides read TGTGCCAGCAGTTTAAGACCACCGAGAGCGGGAGGGGTTTACGAGCAGTACTTC. Its translation: CASSLRPPRAGGVYEQYF.

The V and J genes are TRBV7-6 and TRBJ2-1; 9 bases agree with TRBD2. The CDR3 runs 14 residues. The V and J ends lost 4 bases and 8 bases, in that order; junction bases with no gene match: 6. CDR1 and CDR2 from the germline V gene are SGHVS and FNYEAQ. The CDR3 coding sequence is TGTGCCAGCAGCTCACCGGGACTAGCCTATGAGCAGTTCTTC. This encodes CASSSPGLAYEQFF.

The chain uses TRBV5-1 and TRBJ2-1; 14 nucleotides line up with TRBD2. After removal of 0 bases from V and 5 bases from J, the junction contained 4 bases not matched to a gene. The CDR3 loop spans 17 amino acids. Germline CDR1 SGHRS, CDR2 YFSETQ. CDR3 amino acids: CASSLGGLAGEHNEQFF. The CDR3 DNA reads TGCGCCAGCAGCTTGGGGGGACTAGCGGGGGAACACAATGAGCAGTTCTTC.

This clone was observed once. This sequence joins TRBV29-1 and TRBJ1-1; D unresolved. CDR3 length: 13 residues. Germline CDR1 and CDR2: SQVTM and ANQGSEA. Trimming cost V 4 bases and J 1 base, with 10 bases left between them. The CDR3 spells CSVVHNQNTEAFF. The CDR3 region has the DNA TGCAGCGTTGTCCATAATCAGAACACTGAAGCTTTCTTT.

CDR3 loop: CASSFAGGEETQYF. CDR3 nucleotide sequence: TGTGCCAGCAGCTTCGCAGGGGGCGAAGAGACCCAGTACTTC. The rearrangement links TRBV7-3 to TRBJ2-5; 8 positions agree with TRBD1. Germline lookup yields CDR1 SGHTA and CDR2 FQGTGA. Germline trimming cut 3 bases from V and 3 bases from J; bases unmatched to any gene: 3. The CDR3 is 14 residues long. Based on the CDR3 plus reference TRBV7-3 and TRBJ2-5, the full variable domain is GAGVSQTPSNKVTEKGKYVELRCDPISGHTALYWYRQSLGQGPEFLIYFQGTGAADDSGLPNDRFFAVRPEGSVSTLKIQRTERGDSAVYLCASSFAGGEETQYFGPGTRLLVL.

This sequence joins TRBV14 and TRBJ2-2; perhaps TRBD2 as D (6 bases). The CDR3 totals 13 residues. Germline V CDR1 and CDR2: SGHDN, FVKESK. The V and J ends lost 6 bases and 3 bases respectively, with 8 bases between them. Written as DNA, the CDR3 is TGTGCCAGCAGGGGGACTTACACCGGGGAGCTGTTTTTT. As protein: CASRGTYTGELFF.